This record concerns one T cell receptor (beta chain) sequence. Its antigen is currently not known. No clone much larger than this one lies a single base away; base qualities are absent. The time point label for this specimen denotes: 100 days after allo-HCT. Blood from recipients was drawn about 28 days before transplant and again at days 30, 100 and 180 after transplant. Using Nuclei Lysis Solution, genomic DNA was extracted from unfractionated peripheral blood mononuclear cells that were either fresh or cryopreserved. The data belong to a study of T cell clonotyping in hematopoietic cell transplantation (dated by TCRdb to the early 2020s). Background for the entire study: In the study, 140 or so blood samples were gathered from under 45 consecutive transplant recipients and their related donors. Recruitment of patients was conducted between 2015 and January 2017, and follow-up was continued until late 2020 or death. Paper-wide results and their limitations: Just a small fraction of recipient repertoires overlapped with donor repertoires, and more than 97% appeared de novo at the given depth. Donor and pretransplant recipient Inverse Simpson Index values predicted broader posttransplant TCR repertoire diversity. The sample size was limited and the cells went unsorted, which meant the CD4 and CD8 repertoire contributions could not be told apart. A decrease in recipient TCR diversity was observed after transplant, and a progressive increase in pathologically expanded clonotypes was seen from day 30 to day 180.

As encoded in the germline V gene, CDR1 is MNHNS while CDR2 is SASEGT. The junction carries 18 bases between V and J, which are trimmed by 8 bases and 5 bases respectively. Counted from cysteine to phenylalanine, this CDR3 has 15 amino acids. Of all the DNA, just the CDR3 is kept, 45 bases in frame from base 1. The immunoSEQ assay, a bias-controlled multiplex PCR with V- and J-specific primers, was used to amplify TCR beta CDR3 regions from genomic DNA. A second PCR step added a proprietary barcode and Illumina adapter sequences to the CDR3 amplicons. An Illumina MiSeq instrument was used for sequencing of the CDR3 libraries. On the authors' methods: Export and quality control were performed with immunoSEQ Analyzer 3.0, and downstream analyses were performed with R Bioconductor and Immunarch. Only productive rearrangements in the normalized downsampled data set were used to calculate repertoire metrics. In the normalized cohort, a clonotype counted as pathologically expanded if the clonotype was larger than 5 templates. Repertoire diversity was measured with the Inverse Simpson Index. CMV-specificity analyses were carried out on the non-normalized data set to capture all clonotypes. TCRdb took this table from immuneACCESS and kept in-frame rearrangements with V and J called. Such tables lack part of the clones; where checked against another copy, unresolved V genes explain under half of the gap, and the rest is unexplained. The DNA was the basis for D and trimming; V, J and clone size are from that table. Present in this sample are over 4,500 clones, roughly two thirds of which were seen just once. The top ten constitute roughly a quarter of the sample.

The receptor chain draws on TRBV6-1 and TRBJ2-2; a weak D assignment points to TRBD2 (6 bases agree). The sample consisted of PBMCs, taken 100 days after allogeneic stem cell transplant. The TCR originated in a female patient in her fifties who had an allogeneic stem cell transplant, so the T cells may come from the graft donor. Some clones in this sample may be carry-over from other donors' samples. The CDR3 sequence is CASGSTRIATGELFF. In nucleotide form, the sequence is TGTGCCAGCGGTTCGACTAGAATAGCTACCGGGGAGCTGTTTTTT.